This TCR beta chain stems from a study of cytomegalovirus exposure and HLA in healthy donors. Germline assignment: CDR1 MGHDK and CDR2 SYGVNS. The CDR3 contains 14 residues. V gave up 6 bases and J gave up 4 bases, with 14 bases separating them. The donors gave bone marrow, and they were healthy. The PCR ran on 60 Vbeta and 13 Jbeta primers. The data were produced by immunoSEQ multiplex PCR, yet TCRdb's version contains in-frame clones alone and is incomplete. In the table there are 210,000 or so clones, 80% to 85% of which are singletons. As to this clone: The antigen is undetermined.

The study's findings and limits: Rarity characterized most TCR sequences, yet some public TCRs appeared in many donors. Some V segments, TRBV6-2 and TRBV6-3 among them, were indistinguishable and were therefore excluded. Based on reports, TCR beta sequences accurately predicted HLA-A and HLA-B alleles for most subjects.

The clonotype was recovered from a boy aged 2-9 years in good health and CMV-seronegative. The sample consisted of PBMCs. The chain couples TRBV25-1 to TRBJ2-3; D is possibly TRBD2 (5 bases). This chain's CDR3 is CASSEGFWADTQYF. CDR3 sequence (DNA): TGTGCCAGCAGCGAGGGATTTTGGGCAGATACGCAGTATTTT.